The clone carrying this TCR beta chain was counted between two and nine times. Its antigen remains unknown. Every immunoSEQ plate was one replicate of a subset's evenly spread DNA. Method: immunoSEQ multiplex PCR; TCRdb's copy keeps in-frame clones and lacks some. The data contain approximately 720,000 clones, more than 70% of them singletons. The data stem from a study of shared clonotypes between healthy human individuals. Whole-study context: CD4 naive and memory got three plates each, CD8 naive two, CD8 memory one. Study-wide findings and caveats: Investigators collected only blood, and repertoires in tissues likely differ. With few donors, the genetic and exposure-history diversity represented was limited.

The CDR3 has 14 residues. The germline V gene encodes CDR1 MNHEY and CDR2 SVGAGI. Trimming at V came to 5 bases and at J to 5 bases, leaving 7 bases not matched to a gene. The chain uses TRBV6-5 and TRBJ1-1, with 8 bases lining up with TRBD1. The sample consisted of memory CD4+ T cells sorted from blood. Indicated subset: CD45RA-negative fraction. The sequence came from a woman aged 25-40 years in good health. The CDR3 loop is CASSQDRGSTEAFF. As DNA, the CDR3 is TGTGCCAGCAGTCAAGACAGGGGAAGTACTGAAGCTTTCTTT.